One sample yielded the 15 T cell receptor beta chains listed below, sequenced in a study of blood T cells in healthy people across ages (dated by TCRdb to between 2014 and 2016). Libraries were built with 5' RACE. Sequencing used an Illumina HiSeq 2500. A second PCR of roughly 7 to 11 cycles was performed with a sample-barcoded 5' primer and a J-beta primer mix. Through fastp at Q25 and MiXCR, TCRdb rebuilt clones from the public reads, retaining in-frame beta chains. When rows share a CDR3 protein, they turn into one entry using the most common DNA and genes. The sample table contains 650,000 to 900,000 distinct CDR3 sequences; only one count was recorded for about 59% of them. 28% of the sample goes to the ten largest clones. The sample taken for sequencing was blood. The receptors were gathered from a man aged 25-45 years in good health.

This clonotype was seen a single time. The junction departs from germline at one end; a sequencing error may be responsible. The V call is TRBV20-1, the J call TRBJ2-3; D is unresolved. This CDR3 is built from 14 residues. Germline assignment: CDR1 DFQATT and CDR2 SNEGSKA (reference sequence). CDR3 DNA sequence: TGCAGTGCTGGAGATGCCCAGACCACAGATACGCAGTATTTT. This encodes CSAGDAQTTDTQYF.

The chain recombines TRBV28 with TRBJ2-5; D possibly corresponds to TRBD1 (5 bases). Per germline, CDR1 MDHEN and CDR2 SYDVKM. The CDR3 consists of 12 residues. The V end was cut by 4 bases, the J end by 9 bases, with 12 bases between. The CDR3 region is CASSSDSTSQYF. As DNA, the CDR3 is TGTGCCAGCAGTTCCGACAGTACTTCCCAGTACTTC.

The chain uses TRBV11-1 and TRBJ2-2, with D possibly TRBD2 on 6 matching bases. CDR3 size: 15 residues. V lost 3 bases and J lost 5, with 13 bases in between. Germline CDR1 SGHAT, CDR2 FQDESV (reference sequence). In DNA, the CDR3 is TGTGCCAGCAGCTTGCTCCTAGCGATTACCGGGGAGCTGTTTTTT. Its protein product is CASSLLLAITGELFF.

V is TRBV20-1 and J is TRBJ2-5; 7 positions agree with TRBD2. The last part of the DNA fits TRBJ2-7 better; the J call may be wrong. This CDR3 contains 17 residues. Germline loops: CDR1 DFQATT, CDR2 SNEGSKA (reference sequence). This CDR3 reads CSARDDSGSGRGYEQYF. CDR3 bases: TGCAGTGCTAGAGATGATAGCGGGTCCGGGCGTGGATACGAGCAGTACTTC.

This clonotype is a singleton in its sample. This chain links TRBV2 with TRBJ2-7; D gene ambiguous. Trimming removed 6 bases at V and 0 bases at J, with 12 bases between. CDR3 length: 14 residues. Germline V gene data show CDR1 as SNHLY and CDR2 as FYNNEI. CDR3 protein: CASRVAANSYEQYF. CDR3 sequence (DNA): TGTGCCAGCAGGGTGGCAGCCAACTCCTACGAGCAGTACTTC.

The chain employs TRBV7-6 and TRBJ1-4, with a tentative D call TRBD1 (5 bases). V was trimmed by 5 bases and J by 4 bases, leaving 23 bases between them. Germline CDR1 and CDR2: SGHVS and FNYEAQ. The length of the CDR3 is 18 residues. CDR3 coding DNA: TGTGCCAGCAGCAGACGATCAGGGAACTCGGGGTATAATGAAAAACTGTTTTTT. It translates to CASSRRSGNSGYNEKLFF.

In regard to this clonotype: Germline is not matched at one junction end, which may reflect a read error. The rearrangement joins TRBV7-2 to TRBJ2-3; tentatively, D is TRBD1 (6 bases). Germline V gene lookup returns CDR1 SGHTA and CDR2 FQGNSA. CDR3 length equals 15 residues. The CDR3: CASSLAREGGYTRYF. DNA of the CDR3: TGTGCCAGCAGCTTAGCCAGGGAAGGGGGTTATACGCGGTATTTT. Together with reference TRBV7-2 and TRBJ2-3, the CDR3 gives the full variable domain: GAGVSQSPSNKVTEKGKDVELRCDPISGHTALYWYRQSLGQGLEFLIYFQGNSAPDKSGLPSDRFSAERTGGSVSTLTIQRTQQEDSAVYLCASSLAREGGYTRYFGPGTRLTVL.

The rearrangement links TRBV28 to TRBJ2-3; D perhaps matches TRBD1 (5 bases). The germline V and J ends were trimmed by 8 bases and 5 bases, with 11 bases remaining between them. The CDR3 totals 12 residues. Germline lookup yields CDR1 MDHEN and CDR2 SYDVKM. The CDR3 spells CASQSGLDTQYF. DNA for the CDR3: TGTGCCAGCCAATCAGGGCTAGATACGCAGTATTTT.

The table lists this clonotype with a count of one. The V gene is TRBV28, the J gene TRBJ2-5, with D hard to call. The J call could be wrong; TRBJ2-7 is a better fit for the DNA end. Germline V lookup: CDR1 MDHEN, CDR2 SYDVKM. The CDR3 consists of 13 residues. The CDR3 loop reads CASSLSQTFEQYF. The CDR3 nucleotides are TGTGCCAGCAGTTTATCGCAAACCTTCGAGCAGTACTTC.

The genes are TRBV18 and TRBJ1-2, with a weak D call TRBD1 (5 bases). The CDR3 is made up of 15 amino acids. V lost 2 bases to trimming and J lost 6 bases, with 16 bases between them. Germline CDR1 and CDR2: KGHSH and LQKENI. CDR3 amino acids: CASSPSGRDRNGYTF. The CDR3, as DNA: TGTGCCAGCTCACCATCGGGACGTGATAGGAATGGCTACACCTTC.

The table lists this clonotype with a few counts. CDR3 region: CASSPQSRLSAGELFF. In DNA, the CDR3 is TGTGCCAGCAGCCCTCAATCAAGGTTATCGGCCGGGGAGCTGTTTTTT. The chain recombines TRBV9 with TRBJ2-2; D is uncertain. The length of the CDR3 is 16 residues. From germline, CDR1 is SGDLS and CDR2 YYNGEE. Trimming shortened V by 4 bases and J by 6 bases, and 19 bases separated the two germline ends.

The CDR3 nucleotides read TGCGCCAGCAGCCGGGGAGCGGGGCGCTACCTTAATTCACCCCTCCACTTT. It yields the protein CASSRGAGRYLNSPLHF. This sequence joins TRBV4-3 and TRBJ1-6, with TRBD1 as a possible D gene (5 bases). Germline CDR1 LGHNA, CDR2 YSLEER. V was cut by 4 bases and J by 6 bases, with 19 bases left in between. This CDR3 is 17 amino acids long.

The V gene is TRBV6-5, the J gene TRBJ2-5; 8 bases match TRBD2. The CDR3 is made up of 14 amino acids. V lost 5 bases to trimming and J lost 5 bases; unmatched junction nucleotides: 7. Germline loops: CDR1 MNHEY, CDR2 SVGAGI. CDR3: CASSTGGPGETQYF. For the CDR3, the DNA is TGTGCCAGCAGTACGGGGGGGCCAGGCGAGACCCAGTACTTC.

The chain has TRBV24-1 and TRBJ1-5; a weak D match, TRBD1 (5 bases). Germline V CDR1 and CDR2: KGHDR, SFDVKD. The V and J ends lost 3 bases and 5 bases respectively, with 19 bases between them. The CDR3 consists of 17 residues. Here the CDR3 DNA reads TGTGCCACCAGTGATCCAGGGTTGGGGGTTCCGGATCAGCCCCAGCATTTT. Residues: CATSDPGLGVPDQPQHF.

V usage is TRBV4-1 and J usage is TRBJ1-2; maybe TRBD1 (6 bases). The CDR3 extends over 15 amino acids. Looked up from germline, CDR1 is MGHRA and CDR2 is YSYEKL. V was trimmed by 3 bases and J by 7 bases, leaving 18 bases between them. The CDR3: CASSHVQGNTAGYTF. The CDR3 nucleotides are TGCGCCAGCAGCCATGTACAGGGAAATACGGCTGGCTACACCTTC.